What follows are 14 T cell receptor beta chains derived from one specimen sequenced in a study of T cell responses to AZD1222 COVID-19 vaccine. TCRdb's table, derived via immunoSEQ multiplex PCR, lists solely in-frame clones and lacks some. This table has over 100,000 clones, 90% appearing once. The sample here was peripheral blood, taken on day 0 of AZD1222 vaccination. The receptors come from an adult in good health.

The chain has TRBV6-4 and TRBJ2-3; a weak D match, TRBD2 (6 bases). The V end lost 6 bases, the J end lost 5 bases, and 12 bases lay between the germline ends. This CDR3 has 13 residues. The germline CDR1 and CDR2 sequences are MRHNA and SNTAGT. This CDR3 reads CASRRVEGDTQYF. The CDR3 bases are TGTGCCAGCAGACGGGTGGAGGGAGATACGCAGTATTTT.

This chain uses TRBV7-6 with TRBJ2-7; maybe TRBD2 (5 bases). Looked up from germline, CDR1 is SGHVS and CDR2 is FNYEAQ. The CDR3 sequence is 18 residues long. V was pared by 4 bases and J by 3 bases, with 25 bases between. The CDR3 DNA reads TGTGCCAGCAGCTCCCCCGGACTCTCTCCAGGAGTTATCTACGAGCAGTACTTC. As protein: CASSSPGLSPGVIYEQYF.

The gene calls are TRBV9 and TRBJ2-7; 7 bases map to TRBD1. The ends lost 4 bases at V and 0 bases at J; junction bases unmatched: 4. The CDR3 consists of 14 residues. Germline V gives CDR1 SGDLS, CDR2 YYNGEE. DNA of the CDR3: TGTGCCAGCAGCCCGGGACAGAGCTCCTACGAGCAGTACTTC. It is translated as CASSPGQSSYEQYF. Complete variable domain (other parts from reference TRBV9 and TRBJ2-7): DSGVTQTPKHLITATGQRVTLRCSPRSGDLSVYWYQQSLDQGLQFLIQYYNGEERAKGNILERFSAQQFPDLHSELNLSSLELGDSALYFCASSPGQSSYEQYFGPGTRLTVT.

In DNA form, the CDR3 reads TGTGCCAGTAGTATAACAGGACTGAACACCGGGGAGCTGTTTTTT. It encodes CASSITGLNTGELFF. The chain combines TRBV19 with TRBJ2-2, with D perhaps given as TRBD1 or TRBD2 (5 bases each). Between the trimmed V and J ends, which lost 2 bases and 1 base, there was a span of 8 bases. The CDR3 covers 15 residues. The germline V gene has CDR1 LNHDA and CDR2 SQIVND (reference sequence). The whole variable domain, remainder taken from reference TRBV19 and TRBJ2-2, is DGGITQSPKYLFRKEGQNVTLSCEQNLNHDAMYWYRQDPGQGLRLIYYSQIVNDFQKGDIAEGYSVSREKKESFPLTVTSAQKNPTAFYLCASSITGLNTGELFFGEGSRLTVL.

The chain couples TRBV28 to TRBJ2-5, with 9 bases fitting TRBD1. Trimming cost V 9 bases and J 5 bases; bases outside gene matches: 4. There are 12 residues in the CDR3. Looked up from germline, CDR1 is MDHEN and CDR2 is SYDVKM. The CDR3 here is CASTGGLETQYF. The CDR3 nucleotides are TGTGCCAGTACAGGGGGCTTGGAGACCCAGTACTTC.

The chain recombines TRBV5-1 with TRBJ1-5, with D maybe TRBD1 (6 bases). The CDR3 length is 13 residues. CDR1 is SGHRS, CDR2 YFSETQ, per germline. V was clipped by 4 bases and J by 6 bases, with 11 bases between them. Written as DNA, the CDR3 is TGCGCCAGCAGCGGGGACATCGGTCAGCCCCAGCATTTT. Amino acid sequence: CASSGDIGQPQHF.

The CDR3: CASSPQGRTGAYGYTF. The CDR3 nucleotides read TGTGCCAGCTCACCTCAGGGCAGGACAGGGGCCTATGGCTACACCTTC. This chain joins TRBV18 and TRBJ1-2; 9 nucleotides agree with TRBD1. Germline V gene sequence: CDR1 KGHSH, CDR2 LQKENI. The CDR3 spans 16 residues. V shed 3 bases and J 4 bases; nucleotides not matched to a gene: 9. Full variable domain (rest looked up from reference TRBV18 and TRBJ1-2): NAGVMQNPRHLVRRRGQEARLRCSPMKGHSHVYWYRQLPEEGLKFMVYLQKENIIDESGMPKERFSAEFPKEGPSILRIQQVVRGDSAAYFCASSPQGRTGAYGYTFGSGTRLTVV.

The rearrangement uses TRBV4-1 and TRBJ1-2; D might be TRBD1 (6 bases). This CDR3 comprises 14 residues. The germline CDR1 and CDR2 sequences are MGHRA and YSYEKL. Between the trimmed V and J ends, which lost 1 base and 3 bases, there was a span of 9 bases. The CDR3 is CASSQVRQDYGYTF. The CDR3 DNA reads TGCGCCAGCAGCCAAGTCCGACAGGACTATGGCTACACCTTC.

The rearrangement links TRBV13 to TRBJ2-2; TRBD2 agrees at 8 bases. In germline, CDR1 is PRHDT, CDR2 FYEKMQ (reference sequence). CDR3 length: 14 amino acids. V shed 5 bases and J 6 bases; nucleotides not matched to a gene: 5. CDR3 coding DNA: TGTGCCAGCAGCAAGACTAGCGCAGCCGGGGAGCTGTTTTTT. It encodes CASSKTSAAGELFF.

The DNA for the CDR3 is TGTGCCAGCAGCTTAGGGAACCGCTATAATTCACCCCTCCACTTT. The encoded protein is CASSLGNRYNSPLHF. This chain connects TRBV5-5 to TRBJ1-6; D is ambiguous. Trimming stripped 2 bases from V and 3 bases from J, with 9 bases between. This CDR3 has 15 amino acids. Germline CDR1 and CDR2: SGHKS and YYEKEE (reference sequence).

This chain links TRBV6-5 with TRBJ2-1; unclear D gene. Germline V lookup: CDR1 MNHEY, CDR2 SVGAGI. This CDR3 has 12 residues. The germline V and J ends were trimmed by 8 bases and 5 bases, with 10 bases remaining between them. The CDR3 nucleotides are TGTGCCAGCGGCGGCCTCCACAATGAGCAGTTCTTC. Translating gives CASGGLHNEQFF.

The chain carries TRBV7-8 and TRBJ2-5; tentatively, D is TRBD2 (6 bases). Germline CDR1 reads SGHVS; CDR2 reads FQNEAQ. The CDR3 loop spans 15 amino acids. The V end was cut by 0 bases, the J end by 2 bases, with 10 bases between. CDR3: CASSLALSGQETQYF. CDR3 in DNA: TGTGCCAGCAGCTTAGCGCTGAGCGGGCAAGAGACCCAGTACTTC.

The V and J genes are TRBV11-2 and TRBJ2-7, with 7 bases identical to TRBD2. The CDR3 runs 13 residues. CDR1 and CDR2 (germline): SGHAT, FQNNGV. J gave up 8 bases and V 2 bases, and 6 bases lay outside the gene matches. The CDR3 sequence is CASSLMGGGQQYF. The CDR3 DNA follows: TGTGCCAGCAGCTTAATGGGCGGGGGACAGCAGTACTTC.

The sample holds one count of this clone. Germline is not matched at one junction end, which may reflect a read error. The chain recombines TRBV7-2 with TRBJ2-7, with 11 bases fitting TRBD2. The CDR3 totals 15 residues. CDR1 and CDR2 from the germline V gene are SGHTA and FQGNSA. The CDR3 DNA sequence: TGTGCCAGCAGCTCCAGACTAGCGGGGTCTTACGTGCAGTACTTC. Its translation: CASSSRLAGSYVQYF. The full variable domain, with the rest looked up from reference TRBV7-2 and TRBJ2-7, is GAGVSQSPSNKVTEKGKDVELRCDPISGHTALYWYRQSLGQGLEFLIYFQGNSAPDKSGLPSDRFSAERTGGSVSTLTIQRTQQEDSAVYLCASSSRLAGSYVQYFGPGTRLTVT.